A selection of T cell receptor beta chains follows, all from one sample in a study of T-cell memory formation after mild COVID-19. TCRdb fed the 5' RACE reads into MiXCR, producing one record per CDR3 protein. The table lists roughly 120,000 distinct CDR3 sequences, 15% to 20% of them singletons. Material for sequencing was PBMCs or a T cell subset sorted from them (not recorded which). These TCRs come from an adult woman who had mild COVID-19 (a few samples of this study predate the infection). Cell type and time point are not known. CDR3s include the opening cysteine and the closing phenylalanine or tryptophan. The D gene is left open where the match is weak. The listing skips clone size in some rows; elsewhere it reads once, few, many or a size class.

CASSYYLPGTGNYEQYF | TGTGCCAGCAGTTATTACCTTCCTGGGACAGGGAACTACGAGCAGTACTTC | TRBD1 | - | TRBJ2-7 | TRBV6-5
CASSLSTGLDTEAFF | TGTGCCAGCAGCCTTTCGACAGGGTTGGACACTGAAGCTTTCTTT | TRBD1 | - | TRBJ1-1 | TRBV7-9
CARGVRADTQYF | TGTGCCAGAGGTGTCCGGGCAGATACGCAGTATTTT | - | - | TRBJ2-3 | TRBV2
CASSYAGNEQFF | TGTGCCAGCAGTTACGCAGGGAATGAGCAGTTCTTC | - | few | TRBJ2-1 | TRBV6-5
CASYESRDRVRDEQFF | TGTGCCAGCTACGAATCCCGGGACAGGGTCCGCGATGAGCAGTTCTTC | TRBD1 | - | TRBJ2-1 | TRBV7-8
CASSPGRGPYEQYF | TGTGCCAGCTCCCCCGGGAGGGGGCCGTACGAGCAGTACTTC | - | few | TRBJ2-7 | TRBV18
CASSFYPGVGEKLFF | TGTGCCAGCAGCTTCTACCCAGGGGTTGGTGAAAAACTGTTTTTT | - | few | TRBJ1-4 | TRBV7-2
CASSKGGNTEAFF | TGTGCCAGCAGTAAGGGTGGGAACACTGAAGCTTTCTTT | - | - | TRBJ1-1 | TRBV5-6
CASSFGTGSGYGYTF | TGTGCCAGCAGCTTTGGGACAGGGTCCGGCTATGGCTACACCTTC | TRBD1 | - | TRBJ1-2 | TRBV13
CASSSSGTSGGTSTDTQYF | TGTGCCAGCAGCTCCTCCGGGACTAGCGGGGGGACTAGCACAGATACGCAGTATTTT | TRBD2 | few | TRBJ2-3 | TRBV7-9
CASRTFPGPQETQYF | TGTGCCAGCAGAACCTTCCCGGGACCCCAAGAGACCCAGTACTTC | - | - | TRBJ2-5 | TRBV5-4
CASSPDGGVGDEQYF | TGTGCCAGCAGCCCCGATGGGGGAGTAGGCGACGAGCAGTACTTC | - | - | TRBJ2-7 | TRBV7-6
CSVVRGGTPQETQYF | TGCAGCGTTGTTAGAGGCGGGACACCTCAAGAGACCCAGTACTTC | - | - | TRBJ2-5 | TRBV29-1
CAISEGDSYEQYF | TGTGCCATCAGTGAGGGGGACAGCTACGAGCAGTACTTC | TRBD1 | - | TRBJ2-7 | TRBV10-3
CASSYLESDEQFF | TGTGCCAGCAGTTATCTCGAGAGCGATGAGCAGTTCTTC | - | - | TRBJ2-1 | TRBV6-2/TRBV6-3
CSAVRAGGYEQYF | TGCAGTGCTGTTAGGGCAGGGGGTTACGAGCAGTACTTC | TRBD1 | - | TRBJ2-7 | TRBV20-1
CASSYWGIREETQYF | TGTGCCAGCAGTTACTGGGGTATTCGGGAAGAGACCCAGTACTTC | - | many | TRBJ2-5 | TRBV6-2/TRBV6-3
CASIRERSSYEQYF | TGTGCCAGTATCAGGGAAAGGAGCTCCTACGAGCAGTACTTC | - | - | TRBJ2-7 | TRBV2
CSAKGLAGGSDEQFF | TGCAGTGCTAAGGGACTAGCGGGGGGTTCCGATGAGCAGTTCTTC | TRBD2 | - | TRBJ2-1 | TRBV20-1
CATSDPGTGSYNEQFF | TGTGCCACCAGTGATCCGGGGACAGGATCCTACAATGAGCAGTTCTTC | TRBD1 | - | TRBJ2-1 | TRBV24-1
CASSQPGLAGGPMNEQFF | TGTGCCAGCAGTCAACCGGGACTAGCGGGAGGGCCCATGAATGAGCAGTTCTTC | TRBD2 | - | TRBJ2-1 | TRBV6-2/TRBV6-3
CASSVAGGFYNEQFF | TGCGCCAGCAGCGTAGCGGGGGGATTCTACAATGAGCAGTTCTTC | TRBD2 | few | TRBJ2-1 | TRBV5-1
CASSLRLNTDTQYF | TGCGCCAGCAGCTTGCGGCTAAACACAGATACGCAGTATTTT | - | - | TRBJ2-3 | TRBV5-1
CASSPSSGIWDEQFF | TGTGCCAGCTCACCATCTAGCGGGATTTGGGATGAGCAGTTCTTC | TRBD2 | few | TRBJ2-1 | TRBV18
CASSLRYLPNGNTIYF | TGTGCCAGCAGCTTACGTTACCTCCCCAACGGAAACACCATATATTTT | - | - | TRBJ1-3 | TRBV7-2
CATSSEPGSYGYTF | TGTGCCACCAGCAGTGAGCCGGGGAGCTATGGCTACACCTTC | - | many | TRBJ1-2 | TRBV15
CATSKLAGGKQWNEQFF | TGTGCCACCAGTAAGCTAGCGGGAGGGAAGCAGTGGAATGAGCAGTTCTTC | TRBD2 | once | TRBJ2-1 | TRBV24-1
CASSTSTASSYEQYF | TGTGCCAGCAGCACTTCGACAGCGAGCTCCTACGAGCAGTACTTC | - | few | TRBJ2-7 | TRBV7-6
CAISEQGWYTEAFF | TGTGCCATCAGTGAGCAGGGTTGGTACACTGAAGCTTTCTTT | - | - | TRBJ1-1 | TRBV10-3
CASSLSPAGRLGEKLFF | TGTGCCAGCAGCCTCTCCCCCGCGGGTCGTCTAGGAGAAAAACTGTTTTTT | - | few | TRBJ1-4 | TRBV7-2
CSAPKDRALGNEQFF | TGCAGTGCTCCAAAGGACAGGGCATTGGGCAATGAGCAGTTCTTC | TRBD1 | - | TRBJ2-1 | TRBV20-1
CASTGLSGGTQYF | TGTGCCAGCACCGGACTATCGGGGGGTACGCAGTATTTT | TRBD2 | few | TRBJ2-3 | TRBV7-9
CSASSAAVTGELFF | TGCAGTGCTAGTAGCGCCGCCGTCACCGGGGAGCTGTTTTTT | - | few | TRBJ2-2 | TRBV20-1
CASSAPGRADTQYF | TGTGCCAGCAGCGCGCCCGGGAGGGCAGATACGCAGTATTTT | TRBD2 | - | TRBJ2-3 | TRBV9
CASSRQGSDEAFF | TGTGCTAGTAGCCGACAGGGGTCGGATGAAGCTTTCTTT | TRBD1 | - | TRBJ1-1 | TRBV12-5
CASSHREYEAFF | TGTGCCAGCAGTCACAGGGAATATGAAGCTTTCTTT | - | - | TRBJ1-1 | TRBV12-3/TRBV12-4
CASSETGSGETQYF | TGTGCCAGCAGTGAAACAGGGTCAGGAGAGACCCAGTACTTC | - | - | TRBJ2-5 | TRBV6-1
CASSPEEYNSPLHF | TGTGCCAGCAGCCCTGAAGAATACAATTCACCCCTCCACTTT | - | - | TRBJ1-6 | TRBV14
CASSGGQKYTGELFF | TGCGCCAGCAGCGGGGGACAGAAATACACCGGGGAGCTGTTTTTT | TRBD1 | - | TRBJ2-2 | TRBV5-1
CATRGGVSTDTQYF | TGTGCCACCAGAGGGGGCGTCAGCACAGATACGCAGTATTTT | TRBD1 | few | TRBJ2-3 | TRBV24-1
CASSPRGRVYNEQFF | TGTGCCAGCTCCCCCCGCGGGAGGGTATACAATGAGCAGTTCTTC | TRBD2 | - | TRBJ2-1 | TRBV12-3/TRBV12-4
CASSLTGGGYRSNEQFF | TGCGCCAGCAGCTTGACTGGGGGCGGTTATCGGAGCAATGAGCAGTTCTTC | - | - | TRBJ2-1 | TRBV5-1
CASRPRTGISYEQYF | TGTGCCAGCAGACCCCGAACAGGGATCTCCTACGAGCAGTACTTC | - | many | TRBJ2-7 | TRBV6-2/TRBV6-3
CASSPPKVETQYF | TGTGCCAGCAGTCCCCCCAAGGTTGAGACCCAGTACTTC | - | many | TRBJ2-5 | TRBV12-3/TRBV12-4
CASSVDRDWAGELFF | TGTGCCAGCAGCGTGGACAGGGATTGGGCCGGGGAGCTGTTTTTT | TRBD1 | - | TRBJ2-2 | TRBV5-5
CASRPLAVQETQYF | TGTGCCAGCAGACCACTAGCGGTCCAAGAGACCCAGTACTTC | TRBD2 | few | TRBJ2-5 | TRBV6-2/TRBV6-3
CAWSVRGGRSSYEQYF | TGTGCCTGGAGCGTAAGGGGGGGCCGGAGCTCCTACGAGCAGTACTTC | - | - | TRBJ2-7 | TRBV30
CSARGGTSGYYEQYF | TGCAGTGCTAGAGGCGGAACTAGCGGATACTACGAGCAGTACTTC | TRBD2 | - | TRBJ2-7 | TRBV20-1
CAWSVGDGTDTQYF | TGTGCCTGGAGTGTAGGAGACGGTACAGATACGCAGTATTTT | - | once | TRBJ2-3 | TRBV30
CASSVLAGGLGEQFF | TGTGCCAGCAGCGTGCTAGCGGGAGGGCTGGGTGAGCAGTTCTTC | TRBD2 | few | TRBJ2-1 | TRBV9
CARSQESTGPTYEQYF | TGTGCCAGAAGCCAAGAGAGCACAGGGCCTACCTACGAGCAGTACTTC | - | - | TRBJ2-7 | TRBV4-2
CASSFSSGNYEQYF | TGTGCCAGCAGCTTTTCTAGCGGAAACTACGAGCAGTACTTC | TRBD2 | - | TRBJ2-7 | TRBV11-3